A single T cell receptor (beta chain) is shown here with its context. CDR3 length: 12 residues. Germline CDR1 reads LNHDA; CDR2 reads SQIVND (reference sequence). V lost 3 bases and J 3 bases, leaving 6 bases between the germline ends. The table came from immunoSEQ multiplex PCR; TCRdb's copy has only in-frame clones and leaves some out. The data hold 52,000 or so clones, with roughly 86% observed a single time. This sample was included in a study of OX40 agonist ivuxolimab in advanced cancers. This chain connects TRBV19 to TRBJ2-7, with D uncertain. Sequenced material: CD4+ or CD8+ T cells sorted from blood, taken in a trial of the OX40 agonist ivuxolimab. The TCR comes from an adult with an advanced solid tumor such as melanoma, head and neck, liver or kidney cancer. For the CDR3, the DNA is TGTGCCAGTAGTATCCCAGGCTACGAGCAGTACTTC. Its translation: CASSIPGYEQYF. The full variable domain, with the rest looked up from reference TRBV19 and TRBJ2-7, is DGGITQSPKYLFRKEGQNVTLSCEQNLNHDAMYWYRQDPGQGLRLIYYSQIVNDFQKGDIAEGYSVSREKKESFPLTVTSAQKNPTAFYLCASSIPGYEQYFGPGTRLTVT.